Shown below are 2 T cell receptor beta chains from a single sample sequenced in a study of molecular identifiers for immune sequencing clone quantification. MiXCR, run by TCRdb on the PCR reads, gives a single entry per CDR3 protein. The sample lists 40,000 to 65,000 distinct CDR3 sequences; roughly 36% were seen once. The sequenced material came from naive CD8+ T cells from blood, with Jurkat cell RNA spiked in. Described subset: FACS-sorted CD8+CD4-CCR7+CD45RA+ naive T cells. The receptors originated from a human donor in good health. Some libraries in this study had Jurkat cell RNA spiked in.

In this sample, this clonotype turned up many times. This chain links TRBV20-1 with TRBJ2-7, with D possibly called TRBD1 or TRBD2 (5 bases each). This CDR3 comprises 13 residues. V was pared by 5 bases and J by 0 bases, with 11 bases between. CDR1 DFQATT and CDR2 SNEGSKA come from the germline V gene (reference sequence). The CDR3 sequence is CSARRDGSYEQYF. The CDR3 nucleotides are TGCAGTGCTCGCAGGGACGGCTCCTACGAGCAGTACTTC.

The gene calls are TRBV6-2 or TRBV6-3 and TRBJ2-3, with D perhaps TRBD2 (5 bases). From germline, CDR1 is MNHEY and CDR2 SVGEGT. Trimming cost V 3 bases and J 4 bases, with 14 bases left between them. CDR3 length: 15 residues. This CDR3 is CASSYGGLEPDTQYF. CDR3 nucleotide sequence: TGTGCCAGCAGTTATGGAGGACTTGAACCAGATACGCAGTATTTT.